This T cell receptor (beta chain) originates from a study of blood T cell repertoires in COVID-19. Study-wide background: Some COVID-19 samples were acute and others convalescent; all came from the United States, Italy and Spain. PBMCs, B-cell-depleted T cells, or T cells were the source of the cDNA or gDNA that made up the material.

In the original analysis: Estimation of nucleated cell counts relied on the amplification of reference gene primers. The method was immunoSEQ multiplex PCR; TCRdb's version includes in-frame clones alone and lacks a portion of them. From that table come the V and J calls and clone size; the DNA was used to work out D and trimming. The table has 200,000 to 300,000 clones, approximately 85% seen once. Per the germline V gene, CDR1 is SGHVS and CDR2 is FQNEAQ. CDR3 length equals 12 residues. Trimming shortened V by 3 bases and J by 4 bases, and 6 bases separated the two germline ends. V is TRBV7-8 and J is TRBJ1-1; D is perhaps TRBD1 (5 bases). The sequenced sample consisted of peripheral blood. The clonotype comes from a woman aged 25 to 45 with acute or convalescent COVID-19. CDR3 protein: CASSFTGTEAFF. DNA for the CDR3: TGTGCCAGCAGCTTTACAGGCACTGAAGCTTTCTTT.